This T cell receptor beta chain was profiled in a study of CD8 T cells in ankylosing spondylitis. Study outcomes and limitations: In the blood and synovial fluid of reactive arthritis, some motif variants had been previously reported. There was a TCR beta motif, made of several highly homologous variants, that appeared characteristic of ankylosing spondylitis blood.

Germline assignment: CDR1 SGDLS and CDR2 YYNGEE. V trimming: 6 bases; J trimming: 9 bases; junction bases outside the gene matches: 13. The length of the CDR3 is 16 residues. Notes on this clonotype: Antigen specificity is unknown.

Making the TCR beta libraries involved quantitative 5'-RACE with molecular barcodes. TCRdb called the 5' RACE reads again in MiXCR, with one record for every CDR3 protein. The sample carries 300,000 to 400,000 distinct CDR3 sequences, 20% to 25% recorded once. Material for sequencing was blood, either unsorted or a sorted T cell fraction (not recorded which). This sequence originates from a male donor with ankylosing spondylitis or in good health (not recorded which). The genes are TRBV9 and TRBJ2-1, with 12 bases identical to TRBD2. CDR3 in amino acids: CASTASGGVGRGEQFF. The CDR3 bases are TGTGCCAGCACCGCTAGCGGGGGGGTGGGCCGGGGTGAGCAGTTCTTC.